These 4 T cell receptor beta chains were all obtained from the same sample, sequenced in a study of OX40 agonist ivuxolimab in advanced cancers. Profiled with immunoSEQ multiplex PCR; TCRdb holds only in-frame clones, not every one. The table shows 55,000 to 65,000 clones, with 77% occurring only once. Source: CD4+ or CD8+ T cells sorted from blood, taken in a trial of the OX40 agonist ivuxolimab. The receptors here all came from an adult with an advanced solid tumor such as melanoma, head and neck, liver or kidney cancer.

By sample fraction, this clone is medium-sized. The chain is built from TRBV19 and TRBJ1-5; TRBD1 aligns across 7 bases. The junction had 5 bases not matched to a gene; V was cut back by 4 bases and J by 2 bases. The CDR3 is made up of 15 amino acids. The germline V gene has CDR1 LNHDA and CDR2 SQIVND (reference sequence). The CDR3 loop is CASSTRQGGNQPQHF. The CDR3 nucleotides are TGTGCCAGTAGTACCCGACAGGGAGGCAATCAGCCCCAGCATTTT.

The CDR3 is CSTGGTAETQYF. CDR3 nucleotides: TGCAGCACTGGGGGGACAGCAGAGACCCAGTACTTC. The V gene is TRBV29-1, the J gene TRBJ2-5; tentatively, D is TRBD1 (7 bases). V lost 8 bases and J lost 4, with 14 bases in between. CDR3 length: 12 residues. CDR1 and CDR2 (germline): SQVTM, ANQGSEA.

In DNA, the CDR3 is TGTGCCAGCACTGGGACACTGGCCTACAATGAGCAGTTCTTC. Amino acids: CASTGTLAYNEQFF. This rearrangement joins TRBV2 to TRBJ2-1; tentative D call: TRBD1 (6 bases). The CDR3 runs 14 residues. The germline CDR1 and CDR2 sequences are SNHLY and FYNNEI. V was pared by 7 bases and J by 2 bases, with 12 bases between.

This clone was counted a single time. The chain carries TRBV19 and TRBJ2-1; 9 nucleotides match TRBD2. CDR3 length: 17 amino acids. The V segment lost 3 bases and the J segment 0 bases; nucleotides outside the gene matches: 6. Germline lookup yields CDR1 LNHDA and CDR2 SQIVND (reference sequence). The CDR3 loop is CASSILAGVYSYNEQFF. Here the CDR3 DNA reads TGTGCCAGTAGTATCTTAGCGGGAGTGTACTCCTACAATGAGCAGTTCTTC.